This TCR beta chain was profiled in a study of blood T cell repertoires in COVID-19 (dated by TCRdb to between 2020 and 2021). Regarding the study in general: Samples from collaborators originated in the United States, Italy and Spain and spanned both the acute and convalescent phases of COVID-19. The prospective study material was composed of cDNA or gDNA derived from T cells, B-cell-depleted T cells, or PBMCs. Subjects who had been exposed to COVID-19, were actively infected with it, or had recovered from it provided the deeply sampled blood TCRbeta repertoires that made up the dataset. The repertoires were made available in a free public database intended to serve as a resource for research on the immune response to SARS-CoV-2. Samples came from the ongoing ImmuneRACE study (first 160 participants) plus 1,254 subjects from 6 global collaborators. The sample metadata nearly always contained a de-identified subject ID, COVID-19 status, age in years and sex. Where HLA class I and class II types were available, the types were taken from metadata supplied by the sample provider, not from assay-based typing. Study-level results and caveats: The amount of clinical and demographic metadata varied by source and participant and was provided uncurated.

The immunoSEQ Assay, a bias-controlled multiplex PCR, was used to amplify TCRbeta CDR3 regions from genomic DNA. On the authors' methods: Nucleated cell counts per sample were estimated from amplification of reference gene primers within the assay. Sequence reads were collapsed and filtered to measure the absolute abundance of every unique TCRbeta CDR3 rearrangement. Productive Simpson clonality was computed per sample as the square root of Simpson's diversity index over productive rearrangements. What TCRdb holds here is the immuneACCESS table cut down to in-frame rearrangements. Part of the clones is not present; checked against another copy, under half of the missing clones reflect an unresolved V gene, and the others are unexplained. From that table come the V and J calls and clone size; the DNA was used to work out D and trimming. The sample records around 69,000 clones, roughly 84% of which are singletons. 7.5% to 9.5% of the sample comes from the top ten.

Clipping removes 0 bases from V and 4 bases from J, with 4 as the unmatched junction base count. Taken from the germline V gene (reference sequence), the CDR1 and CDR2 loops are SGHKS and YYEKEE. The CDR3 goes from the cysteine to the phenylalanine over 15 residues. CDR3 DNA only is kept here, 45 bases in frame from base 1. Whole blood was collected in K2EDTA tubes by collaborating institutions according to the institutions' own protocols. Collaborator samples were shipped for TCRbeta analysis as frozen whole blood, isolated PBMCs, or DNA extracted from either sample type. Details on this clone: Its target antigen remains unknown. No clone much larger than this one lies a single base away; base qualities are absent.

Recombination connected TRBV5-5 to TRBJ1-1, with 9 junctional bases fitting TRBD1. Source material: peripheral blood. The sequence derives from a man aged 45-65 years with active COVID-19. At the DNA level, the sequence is TGTGCCAGCAGCTTGGACACAGGGGGCGGCACTGAAGCTTTCTTT. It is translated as CASSLDTGGGTEAFF.